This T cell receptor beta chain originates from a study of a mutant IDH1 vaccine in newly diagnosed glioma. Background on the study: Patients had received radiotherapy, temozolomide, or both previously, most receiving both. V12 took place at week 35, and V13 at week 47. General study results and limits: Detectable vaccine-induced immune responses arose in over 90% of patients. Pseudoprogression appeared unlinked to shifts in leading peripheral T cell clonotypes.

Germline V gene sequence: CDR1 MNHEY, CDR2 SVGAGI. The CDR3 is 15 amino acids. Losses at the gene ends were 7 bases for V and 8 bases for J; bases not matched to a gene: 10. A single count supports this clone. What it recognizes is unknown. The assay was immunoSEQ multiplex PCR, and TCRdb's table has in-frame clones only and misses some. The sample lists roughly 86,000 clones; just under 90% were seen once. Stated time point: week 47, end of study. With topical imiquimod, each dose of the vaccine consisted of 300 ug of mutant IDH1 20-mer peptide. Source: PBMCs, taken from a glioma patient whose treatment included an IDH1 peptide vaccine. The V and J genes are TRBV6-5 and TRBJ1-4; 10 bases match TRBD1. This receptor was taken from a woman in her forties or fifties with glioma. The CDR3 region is CASTPSWGQGEKLFF. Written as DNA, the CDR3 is TGTGCCAGCACCCCATCCTGGGGACAGGGGGAAAAACTGTTTTTT.